The next 21 T cell receptor beta chains were all read from a single sample in a study of shared clonotypes between healthy human individuals (dated by TCRdb to 2020 to 2022). Library preparation employed the immunoSEQ multiplex PCR assay. TCRdb took over this immuneACCESS table, retaining in-frame rearrangements with V and J assigned. Such tables are incomplete; in checked studies, under half of the missing clones stem from an unresolved V gene, and the remainder is unexplained. Across this sample there are over 950,000 clones, with about 72% seen only once. Of the sample, approximately 0.9% falls within the top ten clones. Sequenced material: memory CD4+ T cells from PBMCs. Taken with the paper, the label for cell subset or site translates to: CD45RA-negative fraction. These receptors were taken from a young man in good health. Some clones in this sample may be carry-over from other donors' samples.

CDR3 sequence: CASSDRAGTGETQYF. The CDR3 DNA is TGTGCCAGCAGCGATAGAGCAGGGACGGGGGAGACCCAGTACTTC. This rearrangement joins TRBV11-2 to TRBJ2-5; D may be TRBD1 or TRBD2 (5 bases each). The CDR3 has 15 residues. The V end lost 5 bases, the J end lost 5 bases, and 18 bases lay between the germline ends. Germline V gene data show CDR1 as SGHAT and CDR2 as FQNNGV.

The rearrangement links TRBV2 to TRBJ2-2; unclear D gene. The CDR3 covers 13 residues. Trimming left V 5 bases short and J 7 bases short, with 11 bases between. Per germline, CDR1 SNHLY and CDR2 FYNNEI. In DNA form, the CDR3 reads TGTGCCAGCAGTAAGGATGCAGGCGGGGAGCTGTTTTTT. Protein: CASSKDAGGELFF.

The rearrangement links TRBV28 to TRBJ2-2; D unresolved. This CDR3 comprises 12 residues. Germline V gene sequence: CDR1 MDHEN, CDR2 SYDVKM. The germline V and J ends were trimmed by 5 bases and 7 bases, with 8 bases remaining between them. The CDR3 region has the DNA TGTGCCAGCAGTATCGAGATCGGGGAGCTGTTTTTT. This gives the protein CASSIEIGELFF.

This clone occurred a few times. The rearrangement links TRBV28 to TRBJ1-1; no reliable D call. The V and J ends lost 5 bases and 0 bases respectively, with 16 bases between them. Germline V gene lookup returns CDR1 MDHEN and CDR2 SYDVKM. The CDR3 covers 16 residues. As DNA, the CDR3 is TGTGCCAGCAGTAAAGGGATACTATCCTTGAACACTGAAGCTTTCTTT. It translates to CASSKGILSLNTEAFF.

The rearrangement links TRBV6-1 to TRBJ2-7; D gene uncertain. The CDR3 extends over 12 amino acids. The germline V and J ends were trimmed by 2 bases and 4 bases, with 6 bases remaining between them. Germline CDR1 MNHNS, CDR2 SASEGT. CDR3 amino acids: CASSELMYEQYF. Written as DNA, the CDR3 is TGTGCCAGCAGTGAATTGATGTACGAGCAGTACTTC.

This sequence joins TRBV4-1 and TRBJ2-1, with D uncertain. This CDR3 region has 14 residues. Germline CDR1 reads MGHRA; CDR2 reads YSYEKL. V lost 1 base and J 6 bases, leaving 10 bases between the germline ends. The CDR3, as DNA: TGCGCCAGCAGCCAAGGACTCTTCGCCAATGAGCAGTTCTTC. This codes for CASSQGLFANEQFF.

The chain employs TRBV6-5 and TRBJ2-3; D ambiguous. Per germline, CDR1 MNHEY and CDR2 SVGAGI. This CDR3 contains 15 residues. V lost 6 bases, J lost 3 bases, and 16 bases lay in between. CDR3 sequence (DNA): TGTGCCAGCAGCTTACGCTACGACTTTACAGATACGCAGTATTTT. The encoded protein is CASSLRYDFTDTQYF.

The V gene is TRBV25-1, the J gene TRBJ2-5; weak D call: TRBD1 (6 bases). Trimming cost V 5 bases and J 1 base, with 11 bases left between them. Germline V gene lookup returns CDR1 MGHDK and CDR2 SYGVNS. This CDR3 region has 14 residues. The chain's CDR3 is CASSKRTVQETQYF. The CDR3 region has the DNA TGTGCCAGCAGTAAAAGGACAGTCCAAGAGACCCAGTACTTC.

This chain joins TRBV6-5 and TRBJ2-1; tentatively, D is TRBD1 or TRBD2 (6 bases each). The germline V and J ends were trimmed by 5 bases and 7 bases, with 12 bases remaining between them. The germline V gene encodes CDR1 MNHEY and CDR2 SVGAGI. The length of the CDR3 is 13 residues. The CDR3 loop is CASSPGAWNEQFF. In DNA, the CDR3 is TGTGCCAGCAGTCCGGGGGCGTGGAATGAGCAGTTCTTC.

This sequence joins TRBV7-2 and TRBJ1-5, with TRBD1 matching over 7 bases. The CDR3 runs to 15 residues. The V gene's germline CDR1 is SGHTA and CDR2 FQGNSA. V shed 4 bases, J shed 6 bases, and the junction held 9 bases outside the gene matches. The CDR3 nucleotides are TGTGCCAGCAGCTCCTCCGGGACAGAGGGTCAGCCCCAGCATTTT. Amino acids: CASSSSGTEGQPQHF.

This clone has a single count. The chain uses TRBV2 and TRBJ2-7; D gene unclear. Trimming stripped 4 bases from V and 0 bases from J, with 13 bases between. Per germline, CDR1 SNHLY and CDR2 FYNNEI. The CDR3 has 15 amino acids. CDR3 in amino acids: CASSAGSYSSYEQYF. The CDR3 region has the DNA TGTGCCAGCAGTGCGGGCTCGTACAGCTCCTACGAGCAGTACTTC.

V gene TRBV28 combines with J gene TRBJ2-7; 7 nucleotides align to TRBD1. CDR3 length: 17 residues. Germline lookup yields CDR1 MDHEN and CDR2 SYDVKM. After removal of 6 bases from V and 1 base from J, the junction contained 15 bases not matched to a gene. Written as DNA, the CDR3 is TGTGCCAGCAGATCCCATCGAATTGGGACAGAGTCCTACGAGCAGTACTTC. This encodes CASRSHRIGTESYEQYF.

In DNA form, the CDR3 reads TGTGCCAGCAGCCCTCTAGCGGGAGTTGTCACCGGGGAGCTGTTTTTT. It codes for CASSPLAGVVTGELFF. The rearrangement links TRBV7-9 to TRBJ2-2; 10 bases line up with TRBD2. The CDR3 consists of 16 residues. J gave up 4 bases and V 5 bases, and 7 bases lay outside the gene matches. CDR1 and CDR2 (germline): SEHNR, FQNEAQ (reference sequence).

This clone was counted only a few times. The V and J genes are TRBV12-5 and TRBJ1-1, with 10 bases identical to TRBD1. The germline V gene encodes CDR1 LGHNT and CDR2 FRNRAP. CDR3 size: 17 residues. The junction had 8 bases not matched to a gene; V was cut back by 4 bases and J by 0 bases. The CDR3 loop is CASGSPGQGPMNTEAFF. In DNA form, the CDR3 reads TGTGCTAGTGGTTCTCCGGGACAGGGGCCAATGAACACTGAAGCTTTCTTT.

Comment on this clone: The sample holds other DNA sequences that translate to the same CDR3. The chain has TRBV4-3 and TRBJ1-1, with no clear D. The germline gives CDR1 LGHNA, CDR2 YSLEER. Trimming pared 0 bases from V and 5 bases from J, leaving 7 bases between. The CDR3 covers 13 residues. The CDR3 is CASSQEAGTEAFF. The CDR3 bases are TGCGCCAGCAGCCAAGAGGCCGGGACTGAAGCTTTCTTT.

This clone was observed a few times. The gene calls are TRBV18 and TRBJ1-1, with 8 nucleotides matching TRBD1. V dropped 8 bases and J dropped 4; count of bases not matched to a gene: 6. Germline-derived CDR1 and CDR2 are KGHSH and LQKENI. This CDR3 has 13 amino acids. The CDR3 sequence is CASRAGGVTEAFF. The CDR3, as DNA: TGTGCCAGCCGAGCAGGGGGCGTCACTGAAGCTTTCTTT.

The rearrangement uses TRBV7-9 and TRBJ2-4; 7 bases align to TRBD2. The CDR3 totals 12 residues. The junction had 6 bases not matched to a gene; V was cut back by 8 bases and J by 8 bases. Germline V lookup: CDR1 SEHNR, CDR2 FQNEAQ (reference sequence). CDR3 sequence: CASASGIYIQYF. For the CDR3, the DNA is TGTGCCAGCGCCAGCGGGATCTACATTCAGTACTTC.

V is TRBV4-3 and J is TRBJ2-3; 7 nucleotides agree with TRBD1. Trimming removed 3 bases from V and 0 bases from J; junction bases left unmatched: 12. Looked up from germline, CDR1 is LGHNA and CDR2 is YSLEER. The CDR3 is made up of 18 amino acids. CDR3 protein: CASSQSAARGLSTDTQYF. The CDR3 nucleotides read TGCGCCAGCAGCCAGTCCGCCGCGAGGGGGCTTAGCACAGATACGCAGTATTTT.

This clone was seen a handful of times. The V and J genes are TRBV30 and TRBJ2-2; a weak D match, TRBD1 (5 bases). Germline-derived CDR1 and CDR2 are GTSNPN and SVGIG (reference sequence). The length of the CDR3 is 15 residues. Trimming left V 2 bases short and J 7 bases short, with 17 bases between. CDR3 in amino acids: CAWSRGRSSGGELFF. CDR3 coding DNA: TGTGCCTGGAGTAGGGGCAGGAGTTCAGGCGGGGAGCTGTTTTTT. Together with reference TRBV30 and TRBJ2-2, the CDR3 gives the full variable domain: SQTIHQWPATLVQPVGSPLSLECTVEGTSNPNLYWYRQAAGRGLQLLFYSVGIGQISSEVPQNLSASRPQDRQFILSSKKLLLSDSGFYLCAWSRGRSSGGELFFGEGSRLTVL.

This chain's CDR3 is CASSETGALNEQFF. The CDR3 nucleotides read TGTGCCAGCAGTGAGACAGGGGCGTTAAATGAGCAGTTCTTC. The chain is built from TRBV25-1 and TRBJ2-1; TRBD1 agrees at 8 bases. V dropped 3 bases and J dropped 7; count of bases not matched to a gene: 5. The CDR3 loop spans 14 amino acids. Germline assignment: CDR1 MGHDK and CDR2 SYGVNS.

The chain carries TRBV18 and TRBJ1-4; D gene ambiguous. Germline V gene lookup returns CDR1 KGHSH and CDR2 LQKENI. V gave up 2 bases and J gave up 4 bases, with 11 bases separating them. The CDR3 has 15 amino acids. This CDR3 is CASSPYYNYNEKLFF. In DNA form, the CDR3 reads TGTGCCAGCTCACCATATTATAACTATAATGAAAAACTGTTTTTT.